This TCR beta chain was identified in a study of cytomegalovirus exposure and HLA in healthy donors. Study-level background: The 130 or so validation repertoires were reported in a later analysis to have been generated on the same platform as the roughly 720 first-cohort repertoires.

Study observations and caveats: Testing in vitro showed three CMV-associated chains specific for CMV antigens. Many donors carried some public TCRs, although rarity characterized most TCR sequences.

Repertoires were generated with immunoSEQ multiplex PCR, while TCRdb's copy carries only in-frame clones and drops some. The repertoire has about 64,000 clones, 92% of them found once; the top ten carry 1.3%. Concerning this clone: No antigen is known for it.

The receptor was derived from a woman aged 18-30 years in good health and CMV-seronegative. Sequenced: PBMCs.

The CDR3 reads CASSPRTSGYNEQFF. DNA for the CDR3: TGTGCCAGCAGTCCACGGACTAGCGGTTACAATGAGCAGTTCTTC. The chain recombines TRBV28 with TRBJ2-1; the match to TRBD2 covers 10 bases. Looked up from germline, CDR1 is MDHEN and CDR2 is SYDVKM. CDR3 length: 15 amino acids. Germline trimming cut 5 bases from V and 4 bases from J; bases unmatched to any gene: 5. Complete variable domain (other parts from reference TRBV28 and TRBJ2-1): DVKVTQSSRYLVKRTGEKVFLECVQDMDHENMFWYRQDPGLGLRLIYFSYDVKMKEKGDIPEGYSVSREKKERFSLILESASTNQTSMYLCASSPRTSGYNEQFFGPGTRLTVL.